A single sample is the source of the 12 T cell receptor beta chains below, sequenced in a study of cytotoxic CD8 clonotypes in ibrutinib-treated CLL. Data came from immunoSEQ multiplex PCR; TCRdb stores just in-frame clones and leaves some out. The sample carries some 70,000 clones, about two thirds recorded once. Sample: PBMCs, taken after 12 months of ibrutinib treatment. Receptor source: a human donor with chronic lymphocytic leukemia.

This clone was seen a handful of times. This chain joins TRBV28 and TRBJ2-7; a possible D gene is TRBD1 (5 bases). The CDR3 has 13 amino acids. Germline assignment: CDR1 MDHEN and CDR2 SYDVKM. Trimming stripped 7 bases from V and 4 bases from J, with 14 bases between. CDR3 region: CASTTIRDYEQYF. The CDR3 DNA sequence: TGTGCCAGCACCACGATCAGGGATTACGAGCAGTACTTC. The variable domain in full, with the rest retrieved from reference TRBV28 and TRBJ2-7, is DVKVTQSSRYLVKRTGEKVFLECVQDMDHENMFWYRQDPGLGLRLIYFSYDVKMKEKGDIPEGYSVSREKKERFSLILESASTNQTSMYLCASTTIRDYEQYFGPGTRLTVT.

CDR3 sequence (DNA): TGTGCCAGCAGCGTACAGGGCAATGAGCAGTTCTTC. This translates into CASSVQGNEQFF. The chain joins TRBV11-2 to TRBJ2-1; a possible D gene is TRBD1 (6 bases). The CDR3 is 12 amino acids. The germline V and J ends were trimmed by 5 bases and 6 bases, with 8 bases remaining between them. Germline CDR1 and CDR2: SGHAT and FQNNGV.

The chain combines TRBV4-3 with TRBJ1-5; no firm D call. The CDR3 has 15 amino acids. Germline V gene lookup returns CDR1 LGHNA and CDR2 YSLEER. V lost 1 base to trimming and J lost 2 bases, with 9 bases between them. CDR3 coding DNA: TGCGCCAGCAGCCAAGCCCTCCTTGGCAATCAGCCCCAGCATTTT. It translates to CASSQALLGNQPQHF.

This chain links TRBV13 with TRBJ1-1; D is unresolved. This CDR3 has 14 amino acids. CDR1 is PRHDT, CDR2 FYEKMQ, per germline (reference sequence). V shed 0 bases and J shed 1 base, with 6 bases lying between them. In DNA, the CDR3 is TGTGCCAGCAGCTTAGGCGTCAGGAACACTGAAGCTTTCTTT. Translating it yields CASSLGVRNTEAFF.

The rearrangement joins TRBV28 to TRBJ1-5; the D gene is possibly TRBD1 (6 bases). The CDR3 is 16 residues long. V dropped 5 bases and J dropped 0 bases, with 14 bases sitting between them. Germline lookup yields CDR1 MDHEN and CDR2 SYDVKM. DNA for the CDR3: TGTGCCAGCAGTGACGGGACATTGTATAGCAATCAGCCCCAGCATTTT. This codes for CASSDGTLYSNQPQHF.

The chain uses TRBV10-3 and TRBJ2-7, with a possible D match to TRBD1 (6 bases). Trimming pared 0 bases from V and 6 bases from J, leaving 12 bases between. Germline V gene lookup returns CDR1 ENHRY and CDR2 SYGVKD. CDR3 length: 14 residues. The CDR3 protein is CAISESSQGSEQYF. The DNA for the CDR3 is TGTGCCATCAGTGAGTCTTCACAGGGATCCGAGCAGTACTTC.

The chain couples TRBV5-1 to TRBJ2-4; D is perhaps TRBD2 (6 bases). This CDR3 region has 18 residues. CDR1 and CDR2 from the germline V gene are SGHRS and YFSETQ. V gave up 0 bases and J gave up 0 bases, with 16 bases separating them. CDR3 nucleotides: TGCGCCAGCAGCTTGGAAGGGTACGGGAGTGTAGCCAAAAACATTCAGTACTTC. Amino acid sequence: CASSLEGYGSVAKNIQYF.

This sequence joins TRBV7-2 and TRBJ2-5; TRBD1 is a possible D gene (6 bases). The CDR3 covers 16 residues. The germline gives CDR1 SGHTA, CDR2 FQGNSA. Trimming shortened V by 0 bases and J by 0 bases, and 11 bases separated the two germline ends. The CDR3 loop reads CASSLALGGYQETQYF. The CDR3 DNA follows: TGTGCCAGCAGCTTAGCGCTAGGGGGTTACCAAGAGACCCAGTACTTC.

The chain carries TRBV7-9 and TRBJ2-1; possible D gene TRBD2, 6 bases. The V and J ends lost 5 bases and 8 bases respectively, with 13 bases between them. This CDR3 spans 13 amino acids. CDR1 is SEHNR and CDR2 is FQNEAQ in the germline V gene (reference sequence). Here the CDR3 DNA reads TGTGCCAGCAGCCCGCGGGGCCTCGATGAGCAGTTCTTC. Translating it yields CASSPRGLDEQFF.

The chain recombines TRBV7-8 with TRBJ1-2; the match to TRBD1 covers 8 bases. V was clipped by 5 bases and J by 5 bases; unmatched bases: 4. CDR1 is SGHVS, CDR2 FQNEAQ, per germline. The CDR3 totals 13 residues. The CDR3: CASSQDRAYGYTF. In DNA form, the CDR3 reads TGTGCCAGCAGCCAGGACAGGGCGTATGGCTACACCTTC.

The chain links TRBV28 to TRBJ1-2, with unresolved D. Trimming cost V 3 bases and J 4 bases, with 12 bases left between them. Germline V CDR1 and CDR2: MDHEN, SYDVKM. The CDR3 totals 14 residues. The CDR3 DNA is TGTGCCAGCAGTTTGCGAGTCGCAGGCTATGGCTACACCTTC. Its protein is CASSLRVAGYGYTF.

Note on this clone: Mismatch with germline at one junction end may stem from a read error. This chain joins TRBV6-1 and TRBJ1-2; tentative D call: TRBD1 (5 bases). The CDR3 is 13 amino acids. The germline CDR1 and CDR2 sequences are MNHNS and SASEGT. The CDR3 bases are TGTGCCAGCAGTGAATATCGTCGGGGACCGGAGGGCTTC. It translates to CASSEYRRGPEGF.